This TCR beta chain comes out of a study of cytomegalovirus exposure and HLA in healthy donors (dated by TCRdb to 2015 to 2018). For the study in its entirety: The 550 to 750 repertoires of the first cohort and the roughly 120 validation repertoires were produced on the same platform, according to a later analysis. The study aimed to test whether cataloging public T cell receptors could reveal signatures of past pathogen exposure. To predict cytomegalovirus infection status, the study brought together high-throughput TCR immunosequencing, statistical association of individual TCRs with disease status, and machine learning. A separate validation cohort of over 95 different subjects was used in addition to the roughly 670-subject first cohort. The full study reports these points: According to the authors, the approach could potentially be generalized to other disease states and immunological phenotypes. Three of the identified cytomegalovirus-associated TCR beta chains were confirmed in vitro to be specific for cytomegalovirus antigens. The study gave a list of over 150 TCR beta chains associated with cytomegalovirus. The validation cohort had no HLA typing available for a later analysis, so co-occurrence within that cohort was assessed over all 110 or so repertoires. In both the original and validation cohorts, the classifier was reported to diagnose cytomegalovirus status with high specificity and sensitivity. Most TCR sequences were observed very rarely across donors, whereas some public TCRs were present in many individuals. Of the cluster scores, 85% to 95% were above 0 in a later analysis, which found that TCRs clustered in the first cohort also tended to co-occur in the 120 validation repertoires.

The CDR3 sequence holds 16 residues, the cysteine and phenylalanine included. The retained sequence is limited to the CDR3, 48 bases, with the frame set at the first base. The donors belonged to the validation cohort of about 120 subjects, which was separate from the approximately 700-subject first cohort. A remark on this clone: This clone's antigen is unknown. Nothing much larger sits one base from this clone, and base qualities are not available.

Libraries were built with the immunoSEQ multiplex PCR assay. Per the original workflow: A statistical classification framework was developed to diagnose cytomegalovirus status using the catalog of TCR beta chain sequences. TCRdb limited this immuneACCESS table to in-frame rearrangements with V and J called. A share of clones is missing; checked studies link under half to unresolved V genes, and the rest is unexplained. V and J calls and clone size follow that table, whereas D and trimming were derived from the DNA. The sample yields tens of thousands of clones; 70% to 90% were counted once. The ten largest clones represent 3% to 4% of the sample.

This clonotype was sampled from a woman aged 18 to 35 in good health and CMV-seropositive. The chain joins TRBV21-1 to TRBJ2-7; the D segment call TRBD1 is taken from the table without a DNA check. TRBV21-1 counts as a pseudogene. Input material: PBMCs. At the DNA level, the sequence is TGTGCCAGCAGCAAATCTAACCACGCTGGACGGACACGACAGTACTTC. Translated, it gives CASSKSNHAGRTRQYF.